The TCR beta chain described here comes from a study of human T cells and chemical hapten exposure. Overall study: Patients additionally received therapeutic doses of diphenylcyclopropenone on the scalp once a week, and this continued throughout the approximately 25-week study. Upper-back patches of 0.01% DPC were read at 6 days. Patients, largely female, had alopecia areata, totalis or universalis.

Time point given: pre-sensitization, week 0. Indicated treatment: therapeutic diphenylcyclopropenone sensitization with weekly scalp DPC. This CDR3 comprises 15 residues. CDR1 and CDR2 (germline): MNHEY, SVGAGI. V lost 0 bases to trimming and J lost 4 bases, with 11 bases between them. TCRdb called the RACE reads again in MiXCR, with one record for every CDR3 protein. This sample has more than 250,000 distinct CDR3 sequences, with about 8.1% found just once. The specimen comprised whole blood, sampled in connection with sensitization to the hapten diphenylcyclopropenone (DPC). The clonotype comes from a woman aged 40 to 49 with alopecia areata. Some clones in this sample may be carry-over from other donors' samples. The chain has TRBV6-5 and TRBJ2-3; D gene ambiguous. CDR3 region: CASSYSASQADTQYF. CDR3 in DNA: TGTGCCAGCAGTTACTCGGCTAGTCAGGCAGATACGCAGTATTTT.